The 9 T cell receptor beta chains in this list originate from one sample, sequenced in a study of blood T cell repertoires in COVID-19 (TCRdb year 2020). Receptor amplification or capture employed the immunoSEQ multiplex PCR assay. The source is immuneACCESS, and TCRdb retained only in-frame sequences with V and J called. Part of the clones is not carried over; for the studies checked, unresolved V genes explain less than half of this, and the remainder is unexplained. The sample includes about 100,000 clones, with 70% to 90% observed a single time. The ten largest clones represent 6.8% of the sample. Material for sequencing was peripheral blood. The receptors were gathered from a man aged 50 to 59 with active or convalescent COVID-19.

The sample holds one count of this clone. The J gene is TRBJ2-3, the V gene TRBV7-2; a weak D match, TRBD2 (7 bases). The CDR3 totals 14 residues. Germline lookup yields CDR1 SGHTA and CDR2 FQGNSA. V lost 3 bases and J 7 bases, leaving 14 bases between the germline ends. The CDR3 protein is CASSFQGRVNTQYF. CDR3 in DNA: TGTGCCAGCAGCTTCCAGGGGAGGGTAAATACGCAGTATTTT.

This rearrangement joins TRBV28 to TRBJ1-1; D not resolved. The germline V and J ends were trimmed by 7 bases and 7 bases, with 13 bases remaining between them. The germline V gene has CDR1 MDHEN and CDR2 SYDVKM. The CDR3 spans 12 residues. CDR3 sequence reads: CASTERSYEAFF. The CDR3 DNA reads TGTGCCAGCACCGAGCGGTCGTATGAAGCTTTCTTT. The full variable domain, completed using reference TRBV28 and TRBJ1-1, is DVKVTQSSRYLVKRTGEKVFLECVQDMDHENMFWYRQDPGLGLRLIYFSYDVKMKEKGDIPEGYSVSREKKERFSLILESASTNQTSMYLCASTERSYEAFFGQGTRLTVV.

V gene TRBV29-1 combines with J gene TRBJ2-1, with 10 bases fitting TRBD1. Germline V CDR1 and CDR2: SQVTM, ANQGSEA. V gave up 5 bases and J gave up 7 bases; unmatched junction bases: 20. There are 18 residues in the CDR3. CDR3 sequence reads: CSVPPGTGVSGARNEQFF. In DNA, the CDR3 is TGCAGCGTTCCGCCCGGGACAGGGGTGTCGGGAGCGAGGAATGAGCAGTTCTTC.

CDR3 in amino acids: CASSPLLQGTEAFF. CDR3 DNA sequence: TGTGCCAGCAGCCCCCTCCTACAGGGAACTGAAGCTTTCTTT. The chain carries TRBV28 and TRBJ1-1, with D tentatively TRBD1 (6 bases). CDR3 size: 14 residues. From germline, CDR1 is MDHEN and CDR2 SYDVKM. Trimming cost V 6 bases and J 5 bases, with 16 bases left between them.

V is TRBV7-2 and J is TRBJ2-5; D is possibly TRBD1 (5 bases). Germline-derived CDR1 and CDR2 are SGHTA and FQGNSA. Trimming took 2 bases from V and 4 from J, leaving 14 bases between them. The CDR3 has 15 residues. CDR3 sequence (DNA): TGTGCCAGCAGCTTACAAGGGGCCCGTGGAGAGACCCAGTACTTC. Protein product: CASSLQGARGETQYF. The full variable domain, completed using reference TRBV7-2 and TRBJ2-5, is GAGVSQSPSNKVTEKGKDVELRCDPISGHTALYWYRQSLGQGLEFLIYFQGNSAPDKSGLPSDRFSAERTGGSVSTLTIQRTQQEDSAVYLCASSLQGARGETQYFGPGTRLLVL.

The chain joins TRBV7-6 to TRBJ2-1, with TRBD2 identical over 12 bases. The CDR3 extends over 15 amino acids. With V trimmed by 4 bases and J by 8 bases, 6 bases remained unmatched. The V gene's germline CDR1 is SGHVS and CDR2 FNYEAQ. The CDR3 protein is CASSSGLAGRYEQFF. In DNA, the CDR3 is TGTGCCAGCAGCTCGGGACTAGCGGGCAGATATGAGCAGTTCTTC.

The chain has TRBV9 and TRBJ1-2; 7 bases fit TRBD1. V lost 4 bases to trimming and J lost 3 bases; unmatched junction nucleotides: 9. The CDR3 spans 15 residues. Germline CDR1 is SGDLS and CDR2 is YYNGEE. CDR3 region: CASSPFRDSHYGYTF. CDR3 nucleotides: TGTGCCAGCAGCCCCTTCAGGGACAGCCACTATGGCTACACCTTC.

The chain is built from TRBV19 and TRBJ2-7; 8 bases fit TRBD1. V gave up 1 base and J gave up 5 bases; unmatched junction bases: 4. Germline values: CDR1 LNHDA, CDR2 SQIVND (reference sequence). The CDR3 is 14 residues long. CDR3 in amino acids: CASSIGTGFNEQYF. Written as DNA, the CDR3 is TGTGCCAGTAGTATAGGGACAGGGTTTAACGAGCAGTACTTC.

This clone was seen repeatedly, ten times or more. This rearrangement joins TRBV4-3 to TRBJ2-1; TRBD2 aligns across 7 bases. This CDR3 spans 15 amino acids. Germline CDR1 reads LGHNA; CDR2 reads YSLEER. V lost 1 base, J lost 4 bases, and 4 bases stayed unmatched. CDR3 in DNA: TGCGCCAGCAGCCAAGGAGAGGGAGGGTACAATGAGCAGTTCTTC. Translating it yields CASSQGEGGYNEQFF.